A single sample is the source of the 21 T cell receptor beta chains below, sequenced in a study of shared clonotypes between healthy human individuals. Method: immunoSEQ multiplex PCR; TCRdb's copy keeps in-frame clones and lacks some. Of 200,000 to 250,000 clones in the sample, over 60% were seen once. The specimen was memory CD4+ T cells sorted from blood. This sample's subset: CD45RA-negative fraction. These receptors all come from a young man in good health.

This clone was observed a single time. The J gene is TRBJ1-1, the V gene TRBV6-6; D is unclear. CDR1 is MNHNY, CDR2 SVGAGI, per germline (reference sequence). V was shortened by 7 bases and J by 4 bases, with 7 bases between the two germline ends. This CDR3 has 11 residues. CDR3 DNA sequence: TGTGCCAGCATTCGGGTCACTGAAGCTTTCTTT. The encoded protein is CASIRVTEAFF.

This chain connects TRBV5-1 to TRBJ1-1; no definite D call. Germline V lookup: CDR1 SGHRS, CDR2 YFSETQ. V dropped 4 bases and J dropped 1 base, with 11 bases sitting between them. The CDR3 covers 14 residues. For the CDR3, the DNA is TGCGCCAGCAGCCCCTCAGGTGGGAACACTGAAGCTTTCTTT. This gives the protein CASSPSGGNTEAFF.

The CDR3 bases are TGTGCCAGCAGCTTAGCTCGGGGTTCCGATGAGCAGTTCTTC. As protein: CASSLARGSDEQFF. The chain combines TRBV7-9 with TRBJ2-1; weak D call: TRBD2 (5 bases). The CDR3 runs 14 residues. The germline V gene encodes CDR1 SEHNR and CDR2 FQNEAQ (reference sequence). V dropped 0 bases and J dropped 8 bases, with 11 bases sitting between them.

This clone appeared a few times. V is TRBV12-2 and J is TRBJ2-7; the D call of TRBD2 is as the table states it, not checked on the DNA. TRBV12-2 is listed as a pseudogene. This CDR3 is built from 17 residues. The CDR3 spells CASRFWVREGSGYEQYF. The CDR3, as DNA: TGTGCAAGTCGGTTTTGGGTCAGGGAGGGCAGTGGCTACGAGCAGTACTTC.

This clone was counted a few times. The chain has TRBV9 and TRBJ2-7, with D perhaps matching TRBD2 (6 bases). CDR3 length: 14 residues. Germline CDR1 and CDR2: SGDLS and YYNGEE. V was clipped by 3 bases and J by 0 bases, with 10 bases between them. Here the CDR3 DNA reads TGTGCCAGCAGCGCCGGACTAAACTCCTACGAGCAGTACTTC. It yields the protein CASSAGLNSYEQYF.

The gene calls are TRBV2 and TRBJ2-5, with D possibly being TRBD1 (6 bases). CDR1 and CDR2 from the germline V gene are SNHLY and FYNNEI. CDR3 length: 15 amino acids. V was clipped by 7 bases and J by 1 base, with 16 bases between them. CDR3 nucleotide sequence: TGTGCCAGCACTTTCGATACAGGGCGCCAAGAGACCCAGTACTTC. This gives the protein CASTFDTGRQETQYF.

This chain connects TRBV2 to TRBJ1-4, with D possibly TRBD1 on 6 matching bases. The CDR3 sequence is 17 residues long. Germline CDR1 and CDR2: SNHLY and FYNNEI. Trimming pared 3 bases from V and 1 base from J, leaving 15 bases between. For the CDR3, the DNA is TGTGCCAGCAGTGATGACGGGAAGGGGGGAACTAATGAAAAACTGTTTTTT. It is translated as CASSDDGKGGTNEKLFF.

This clone appeared many times. The rearrangement joins TRBV29-1 to TRBJ2-3; 10 nucleotides align to TRBD2. The V and J ends lost 7 bases and 0 bases, in that order; junction bases with no gene match: 4. The CDR3 spans 14 residues. Germline V CDR1 and CDR2: SQVTM, ANQGSEA. The CDR3, as DNA: TGCAGCGCGAGGACTAGCGGTAGCACAGATACGCAGTATTTT. Protein sequence: CSARTSGSTDTQYF.

This clone occurred a few times. The chain joins TRBV19 to TRBJ2-1; maybe TRBD1 (6 bases). Looked up from germline, CDR1 is LNHDA and CDR2 is SQIVND (reference sequence). Between the trimmed V and J ends, which lost 5 bases and 2 bases, there was a span of 13 bases. The length of the CDR3 is 15 residues. CDR3 DNA sequence: TGTGCCAGTAGTCCTCAGACAGGCCCCTACAATGAGCAGTTCTTC. Protein sequence: CASSPQTGPYNEQFF. The variable domain in full, with the rest retrieved from reference TRBV19 and TRBJ2-1, is DGGITQSPKYLFRKEGQNVTLSCEQNLNHDAMYWYRQDPGQGLRLIYYSQIVNDFQKGDIAEGYSVSREKKESFPLTVTSAQKNPTAFYLCASSPQTGPYNEQFFGPGTRLTVL.

V usage is TRBV10-3 and J usage is TRBJ1-1, with D possibly matching TRBD1 (6 bases). The germline V gene has CDR1 ENHRY and CDR2 SYGVKD. The V end was cut by 3 bases, the J end by 4 bases, with 15 bases between. This CDR3 is 15 amino acids long. The DNA for the CDR3 is TGTGCCATCAGTGACAGGGGCCTTGAGTTCACTGAAGCTTTCTTT. The encoded protein is CAISDRGLEFTEAFF.

The rearrangement joins TRBV5-1 to TRBJ2-1; 7 bases are a match to TRBD1. CDR3 length: 15 residues. With 3 bases clipped from V and 9 bases from J, the junction kept 12 bases outside the gene matches. Germline CDR1 SGHRS, CDR2 YFSETQ. This CDR3 is CASSSLGGESVEQFF. In DNA, the CDR3 is TGCGCCAGCAGCTCCCTAGGGGGCGAAAGTGTTGAGCAGTTCTTC.

This clone was found a few times. V is TRBV10-3 and J is TRBJ2-1, with 7 bases aligning to TRBD2. The CDR3 is 17 residues long. CDR1 is ENHRY, CDR2 SYGVKD, per germline. The ends lost 8 bases at V and 1 base at J; junction bases unmatched: 14. The CDR3 bases are TGTGCCATCGGGACCAACATAGCGGGCCGTTCCTACAATGAGCAGTTCTTC. Translating it yields CAIGTNIAGRSYNEQFF.

This clone was seen only a few times. The chain employs TRBV4-3 and TRBJ2-2; 7 bases map to TRBD2. V lost 5 bases to trimming and J lost 7 bases; unmatched junction nucleotides: 10. Germline CDR1 LGHNA, CDR2 YSLEER. The CDR3 is made up of 15 amino acids. The CDR3 DNA is TGCGCCAGCAGCGGGGGAGGGAGAGGCAGCGGGGAGCTGTTTTTT. As protein: CASSGGGRGSGELFF.

The chain couples TRBV9 to TRBJ2-6; 9 bases match TRBD2. This CDR3 has 17 residues. Germline V gene data show CDR1 as SGDLS and CDR2 as YYNGEE. With 2 bases clipped from V and 0 bases from J, the junction kept 3 bases outside the gene matches. The DNA of the CDR3 is TGTGCCAGCAGCGTGGCGGGAGGGGACTCTGGGGCCAACGTCCTGACTTTC. As protein: CASSVAGGDSGANVLTF.

V and J are TRBV10-3 and TRBJ2-1; tentative D call: TRBD2 (6 bases). CDR3 size: 17 residues. Germline V gives CDR1 ENHRY, CDR2 SYGVKD. Trimming cost V 6 bases and J 0 bases, with 18 bases left between them. DNA of the CDR3: TGTGCCATCAGGGATGGTTCGGGACTCCCCTCCTACAATGAGCAGTTCTTC. This encodes CAIRDGSGLPSYNEQFF.

The chain combines TRBV5-6 with TRBJ2-5, with D unclear. CDR1 is SGHDT, CDR2 YYEEEE, per germline. This CDR3 spans 13 amino acids. The V and J ends lost 6 bases and 5 bases respectively, with 14 bases between them. CDR3 DNA sequence: TGTGCCAGCAATGGACCCGATGGGGAGACCCAGTACTTC. Amino acid sequence: CASNGPDGETQYF.

The chain uses TRBV7-2 and TRBJ1-5; D remains ambiguous. V was shortened by 4 bases and J by 3 bases, with 13 bases between the two germline ends. The germline gives CDR1 SGHTA, CDR2 FQGNSA. The CDR3 sequence is 15 residues long. CDR3 loop: CASSSQEGHNQPQHF. The CDR3 region has the DNA TGTGCCAGCAGCTCCCAAGAGGGTCACAATCAGCCCCAGCATTTT.

This chain uses TRBV5-1 with TRBJ2-7; D is possibly TRBD1 (5 bases). CDR1 and CDR2 from the germline V gene are SGHRS and YFSETQ. Trimming stripped 5 bases from V and 2 bases from J, with 14 bases between. CDR3 length equals 14 residues. CDR3 in DNA: TGCGCCAGCAGACAGGACGGACGGACCTACGAGCAGTACTTC. This gives the protein CASRQDGRTYEQYF.

This rearrangement joins TRBV6-1 to TRBJ2-1; D is possibly TRBD2 (7 bases). Between the trimmed V and J ends, which lost 0 bases and 8 bases, there was a span of 20 bases. Germline V gives CDR1 MNHNS, CDR2 SASEGT. The CDR3 has 17 amino acids. CDR3 coding DNA: TGTGCCAGCAGTGAAGCGCTAAGGACTAGGGGGATGCATGAGCAGTTCTTC. Residues: CASSEALRTRGMHEQFF.

This chain joins TRBV7-9 and TRBJ2-1; D is unclear. The CDR3 sequence is 13 residues long. Germline CDR1 is SEHNR and CDR2 is FQNEAQ (reference sequence). With 3 bases removed from V and 4 bases from J, the gap between germline ends came to 7 bases. The CDR3 protein is CASSFTDYNEQFF. CDR3 DNA sequence: TGTGCCAGCAGCTTTACAGATTACAATGAGCAGTTCTTC.

This clone was recorded many times. The chain recombines TRBV5-1 with TRBJ2-3; the match to TRBD1 covers 7 bases. The V gene end was trimmed by 0 bases and the J gene end by 2 bases; junction bases not matched to a gene: 15. The CDR3 contains 19 residues. CDR1 and CDR2 (germline): SGHRS, YFSETQ. The CDR3 DNA follows: TGCGCCAGCAGCTTGGGCCCGTGGGCCCCGGGACAGACCACAGATACGCAGTATTTT. Protein sequence: CASSLGPWAPGQTTDTQYF. The full variable domain, in which reference TRBV5-1 and TRBJ2-3 provide the parts outside the CDR3, is KAGVTQTPRYLIKTRGQQVTLSCSPISGHRSVSWYQQTPGQGLQFLFEYFSETQRNKGNFPGRFSGRQFSNSRSEMNVSTLELGDSALYLCASSLGPWAPGQTTDTQYFGPGTRLTVL.